This T cell receptor (beta chain) was captured in a study of blood T cells in healthy people across ages. Combining a sample-barcoded 5' primer with a J-beta primer mix, a second PCR ran for about 7 to 11 cycles. TCRdb re-called the 5' RACE reads through MiXCR, storing one row per CDR3 protein. The sample records roughly 560,000 distinct CDR3 sequences, 24% being singletons. V trimming: 2 bases; J trimming: 8 bases; junction bases outside the gene matches: 6. The V gene's germline CDR1 is SGHRS and CDR2 YFSETQ. This CDR3 spans 15 amino acids. In addition, the sample was reused for a study of T cells of mothers and their children. That paper states: Similar thymic selection effects on TCR recombination output appear in pairs, both related and unrelated.

Sample: blood. J is TRBJ2-1 and V is TRBV5-1, with 11 nucleotides matching TRBD2. The clonotype comes from a boy younger than 18 in good health. CDR3 sequence: CASSFSGGAGDEQFF. CDR3 bases: TGCGCCAGCAGCTTTAGCGGGGGGGCCGGAGATGAGCAGTTCTTC.